The entry that follows covers one TCR beta chain sequence. This entry is derived from a study of low-dose radiotherapy and immunotherapy resistance in tumors. Study overall: The fractionation for Cohort 1 was 0.5 Gy per fraction every 2 weeks, totaling 6.5 Gy. On an every-two-weeks schedule, patients received intravenous nivolumab 240 mg, along with ipilimumab 1 mg/kg every six weeks.

Along with nivolumab and ipilimumab, donors received aspirin, low-dose cyclophosphamide and low-dose radiotherapy. First-strand cDNA relied on TRAV- and TRBV-specific primers spanning alpha and beta chains. TCRs underwent 15 to 25 PCR cycles of amplification with a constant-region primer and V-primer adapter. TCRdb used MiXCR to reprocess the reads, holding one entry per CDR3 protein. The sample shows 7,000 to 9,000 distinct CDR3 sequences, around 80% of them seen only once. V shed 5 bases and J 2 bases; nucleotides not matched to a gene: 21. This CDR3 spans 20 amino acids. Germline values: CDR1 MNHEY, CDR2 SVGEGT.

The source is a human donor with advanced metastatic prostate, ovarian, gallbladder or colorectal cancer (not recorded which). This table probably holds off-target reads from a library built for another chain. V is TRBV6-2 or TRBV6-3 and J is TRBJ2-3; 8 positions agree with TRBD2. The CDR3 reads CASSEVRPSRRGVTTDTQYF. In DNA, the CDR3 is TGTGCCAGCAGTGAAGTCAGGCCATCACGGCGGGGGGTCACCACAGATACGCAGTATTTT.